The T cell receptor (beta chain) under discussion was sequenced for a study of blood T cell repertoires in COVID-19. Across the whole study: There were acute and convalescent COVID-19 samples, and they came from the United States, Italy and Spain. In each case, the material was cDNA or gDNA derived from T cells, B-cell-depleted T cells, or PBMCs.

Measured with immunoSEQ multiplex PCR; TCRdb has only the in-frame clones, and not every one. The sample includes some 130,000 clones, about 88% of them seen just once. The ends were cut back, 5 bases at V and 3 bases at J, with 13 bases in the middle. The germline CDR1 and CDR2 sequences are SEHNR and FQNEAQ (reference sequence). The CDR3 contains 15 residues. This chain joins TRBV7-9 and TRBJ2-2; TRBD2 is a possible D gene (6 bases). The receptor's source is a man in his forties with acute COVID-19. Sequencing used PBMCs or T cells enriched from blood (not recorded which). The DNA of the CDR3 is TGTGCCAGCAGCCCTGGGACTGCGTACACCGGGGAGCTGTTTTTT. Its protein product is CASSPGTAYTGELFF. The full variable domain, in which reference TRBV7-9 and TRBJ2-2 provide the parts outside the CDR3, is DTGVSQNPRHKITKRGQNVTFRCDPISEHNRLYWYRQTLGQGPEFLTYFQNEAQLEKSRLLSDRFSAERPKGSFSTLEIQRTEQGDSAMYLCASSPGTAYTGELFFGEGSRLTVL.